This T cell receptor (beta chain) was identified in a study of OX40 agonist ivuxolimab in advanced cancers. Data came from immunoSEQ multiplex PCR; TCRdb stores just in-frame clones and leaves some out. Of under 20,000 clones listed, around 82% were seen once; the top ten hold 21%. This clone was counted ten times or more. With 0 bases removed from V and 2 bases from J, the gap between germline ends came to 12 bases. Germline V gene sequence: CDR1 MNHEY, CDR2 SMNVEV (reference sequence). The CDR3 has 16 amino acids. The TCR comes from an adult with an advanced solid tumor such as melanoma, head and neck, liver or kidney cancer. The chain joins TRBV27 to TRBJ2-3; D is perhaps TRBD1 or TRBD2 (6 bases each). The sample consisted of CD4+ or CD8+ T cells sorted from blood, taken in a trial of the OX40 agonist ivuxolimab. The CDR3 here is CASSLSGGGFTDTQYF. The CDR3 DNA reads TGTGCCAGCAGTTTATCCGGGGGCGGCTTCACAGATACGCAGTATTTT.